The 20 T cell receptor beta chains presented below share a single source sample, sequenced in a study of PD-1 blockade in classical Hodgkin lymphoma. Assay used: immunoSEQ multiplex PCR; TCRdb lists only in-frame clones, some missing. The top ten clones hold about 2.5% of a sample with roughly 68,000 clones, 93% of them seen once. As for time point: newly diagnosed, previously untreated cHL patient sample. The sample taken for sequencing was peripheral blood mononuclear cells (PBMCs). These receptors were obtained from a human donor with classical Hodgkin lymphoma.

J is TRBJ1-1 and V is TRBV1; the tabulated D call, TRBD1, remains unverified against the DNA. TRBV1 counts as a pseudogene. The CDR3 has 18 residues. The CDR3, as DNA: TGCACCAGCAGGACCCGAATGACCCTGGGACAGAAGAACACTGAAGCTTTCTTT. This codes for CTSRTRMTLGQKNTEAFF.

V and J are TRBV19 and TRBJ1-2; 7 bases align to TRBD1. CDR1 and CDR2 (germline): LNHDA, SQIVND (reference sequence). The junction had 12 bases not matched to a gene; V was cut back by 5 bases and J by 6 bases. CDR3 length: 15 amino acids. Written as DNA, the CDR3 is TGTGCCAGTAGTCCTCGACAGGGCATCGCGGATGGCTACACCTTC. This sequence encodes CASSPRQGIADGYTF.

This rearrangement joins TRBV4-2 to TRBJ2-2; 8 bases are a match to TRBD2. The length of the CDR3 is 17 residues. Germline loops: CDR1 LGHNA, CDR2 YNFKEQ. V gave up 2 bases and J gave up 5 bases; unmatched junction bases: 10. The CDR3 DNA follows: TGTGCCAGCAGCCAATTGGGCGGGGGGCGGCGAACCGGGGAGCTGTTTTTT. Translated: CASSQLGGGRRTGELFF.

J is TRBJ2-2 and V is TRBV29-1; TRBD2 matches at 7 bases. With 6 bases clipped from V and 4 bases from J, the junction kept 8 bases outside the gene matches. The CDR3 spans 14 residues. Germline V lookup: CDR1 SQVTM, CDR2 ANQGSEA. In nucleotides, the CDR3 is TGCAGCGTATTGGCGGGAGCCTTCACCGGGGAGCTGTTTTTT. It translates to CSVLAGAFTGELFF.

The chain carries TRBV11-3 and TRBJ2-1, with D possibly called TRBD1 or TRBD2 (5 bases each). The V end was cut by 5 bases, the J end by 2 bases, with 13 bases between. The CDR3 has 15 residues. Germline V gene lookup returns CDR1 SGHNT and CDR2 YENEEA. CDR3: CASSPRDGTYNEQFF. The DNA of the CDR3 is TGTGCCAGCAGCCCCCGGGACGGGACCTACAATGAGCAGTTCTTC.

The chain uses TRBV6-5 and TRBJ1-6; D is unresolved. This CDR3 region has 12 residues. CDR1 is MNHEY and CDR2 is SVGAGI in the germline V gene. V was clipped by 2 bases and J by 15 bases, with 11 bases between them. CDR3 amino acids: CASSYEEGYLHF. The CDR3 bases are TGTGCCAGCAGTTACGAAGAGGGCTACCTCCACTTT.

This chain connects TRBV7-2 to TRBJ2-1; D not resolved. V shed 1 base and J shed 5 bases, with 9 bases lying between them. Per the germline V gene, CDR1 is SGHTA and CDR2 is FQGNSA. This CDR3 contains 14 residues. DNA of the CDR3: TGTGCCAGCAGCTTAGAACCCCCCCACAATGAGCAGTTCTTC. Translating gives CASSLEPPHNEQFF.

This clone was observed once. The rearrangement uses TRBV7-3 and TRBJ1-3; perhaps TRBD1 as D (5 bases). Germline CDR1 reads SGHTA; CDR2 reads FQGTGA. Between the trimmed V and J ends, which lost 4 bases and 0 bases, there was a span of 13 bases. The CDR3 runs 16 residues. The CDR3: CASSSKLRDSGNTIYF. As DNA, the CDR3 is TGTGCCAGCAGCTCAAAACTCAGGGACTCTGGAAACACCATATATTTT.

CDR3 loop: CASSPPIGPSGNTIYF. CDR3 in DNA: TGTGCCAGCTCACCACCGATAGGGCCATCTGGAAACACCATATATTTT. The rearrangement links TRBV18 to TRBJ1-3; the D is unclear. This CDR3 comprises 16 residues. Germline values: CDR1 KGHSH, CDR2 LQKENI. Trimming removed 0 bases at V and 1 base at J, with 10 bases between.

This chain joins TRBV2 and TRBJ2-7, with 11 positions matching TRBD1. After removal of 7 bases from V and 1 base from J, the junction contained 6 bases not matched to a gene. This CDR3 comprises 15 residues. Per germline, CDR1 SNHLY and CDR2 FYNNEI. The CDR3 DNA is TGTGCCAGCAAATATGGACAGGGGGCGTCCTACGAGCAGTACTTC. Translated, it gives CASKYGQGASYEQYF.

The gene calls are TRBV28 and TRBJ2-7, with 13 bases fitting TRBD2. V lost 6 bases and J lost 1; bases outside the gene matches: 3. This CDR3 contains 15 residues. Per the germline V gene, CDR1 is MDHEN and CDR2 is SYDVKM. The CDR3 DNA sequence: TGTGCCAGCAGGGGGACTAGCGGGACGTCCTACGAGCAGTACTTC. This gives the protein CASRGTSGTSYEQYF.

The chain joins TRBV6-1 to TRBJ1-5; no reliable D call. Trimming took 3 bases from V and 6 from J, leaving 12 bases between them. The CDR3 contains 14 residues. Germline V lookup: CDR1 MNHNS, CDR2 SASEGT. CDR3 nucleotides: TGTGCCAGCAGTGACCGAGGGAGGGCTCAGCCCCAGCATTTT. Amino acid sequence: CASSDRGRAQPQHF.

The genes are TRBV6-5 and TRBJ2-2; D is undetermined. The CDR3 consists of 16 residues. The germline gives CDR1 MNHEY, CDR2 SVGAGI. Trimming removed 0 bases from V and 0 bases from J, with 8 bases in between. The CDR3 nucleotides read TGTGCCAGCAGTTACTCGGCCTTCCCGAACACCGGGGAGCTGTTTTTT. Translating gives CASSYSAFPNTGELFF.

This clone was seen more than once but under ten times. The CDR3 loop is CASSPEGVPNQPQHF. Here the CDR3 DNA reads TGTGCCAGCAGCCCCGAGGGGGTACCCAATCAGCCCCAGCATTTT. V usage is TRBV7-9 and J usage is TRBJ1-5; tentative D call: TRBD1 (6 bases). Trimming stripped 5 bases from V and 3 bases from J, with 14 bases between. Germline lookup yields CDR1 SEHNR and CDR2 FQNEAQ (reference sequence). CDR3 size: 15 residues.

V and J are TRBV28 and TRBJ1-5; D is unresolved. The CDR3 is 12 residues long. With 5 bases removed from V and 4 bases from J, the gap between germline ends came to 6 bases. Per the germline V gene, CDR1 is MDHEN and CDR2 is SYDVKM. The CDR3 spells CASSRVNQPQHF. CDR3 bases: TGTGCCAGCAGTCGGGTTAATCAGCCCCAGCATTTT. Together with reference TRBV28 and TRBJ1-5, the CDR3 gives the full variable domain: DVKVTQSSRYLVKRTGEKVFLECVQDMDHENMFWYRQDPGLGLRLIYFSYDVKMKEKGDIPEGYSVSREKKERFSLILESASTNQTSMYLCASSRVNQPQHFGDGTRLSIL.

CDR3 amino acids: CASAYHGSTYNEQFF. The CDR3 nucleotides are TGTGCCAGCGCCTACCATGGATCTACCTACAATGAGCAGTTCTTC. V is TRBV2 and J is TRBJ2-1, with D hard to call. Germline loops: CDR1 SNHLY, CDR2 FYNNEI. V gave up 8 bases and J gave up 2 bases, with 16 bases separating them. This CDR3 comprises 15 residues.

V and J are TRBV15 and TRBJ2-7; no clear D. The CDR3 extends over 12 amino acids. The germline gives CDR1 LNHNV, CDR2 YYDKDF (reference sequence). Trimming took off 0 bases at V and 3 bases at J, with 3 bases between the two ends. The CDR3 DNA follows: TGTGCCACCAGCAGAGATTTCTACGAGCAGTACTTC. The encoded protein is CATSRDFYEQYF.

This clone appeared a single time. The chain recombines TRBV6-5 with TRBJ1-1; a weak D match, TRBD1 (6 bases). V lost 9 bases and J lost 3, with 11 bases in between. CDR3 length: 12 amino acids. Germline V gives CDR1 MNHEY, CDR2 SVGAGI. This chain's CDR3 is CASARGHTEAFF. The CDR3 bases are TGTGCCAGTGCGCGGGGGCACACTGAAGCTTTCTTT.

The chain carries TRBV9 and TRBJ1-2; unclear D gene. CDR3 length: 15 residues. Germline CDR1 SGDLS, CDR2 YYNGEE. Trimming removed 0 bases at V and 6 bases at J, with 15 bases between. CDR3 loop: CASSVAPAESHGYTF. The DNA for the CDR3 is TGTGCCAGCAGCGTAGCTCCGGCAGAGAGCCATGGCTACACCTTC.

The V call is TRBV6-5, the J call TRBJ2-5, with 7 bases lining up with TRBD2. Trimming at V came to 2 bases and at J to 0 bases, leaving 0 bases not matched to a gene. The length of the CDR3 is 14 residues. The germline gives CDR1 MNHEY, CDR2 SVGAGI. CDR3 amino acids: CASSYGGDQETQYF. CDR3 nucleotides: TGTGCCAGCAGTTACGGGGGGGACCAAGAGACCCAGTACTTC.